The text below deals with one TCR beta chain. This clone appeared a single time. Its binding antigen is unknown. No base quality values were provided; no much bigger clone lies one nucleotide off. This sample's time point label indicates: about 28 days (+/-7) after the second vaccine dose. Because spike-specific TCR depth and breadth did not differ between the two schedules, AZD1222 recipients who got a second dose at roughly 4 weeks were pooled with those who got a second dose at roughly 12 weeks. Vaccinee samples came from UK trials COV001 and COV002, including a single-blind randomized controlled phase 2/3 trial of AZD1222 (ChAdOx1 nCoV-19) in healthy adults. Trial participant PBMC samples were collected at day 0 and day 28 after the second dose for TCRbeta chain sequencing. Reading the germline V gene (reference sequence) gives CDR1 SGHNT and CDR2 YYREEE. The CDR3 spans 16 residues, from the cysteine through the phenylalanine. The entry retains the CDR3 DNA only, 48 bases that are in frame from base 1. At the junction V is shortened by 2 bases and J by 6 bases; bases outside the gene matches: 10.

This record belongs to a study of T cell responses to AZD1222 COVID-19 vaccine (dated by TCRdb to 2020 to 2022). With regard to the full study: TCR sequencing was performed for roughly 250 trial participants, of whom about 200 were given two doses of AZD1222 and around 25 were given two doses of MenACWY control vaccine. Trial participants were enrolled into age subgroups of 18-55, 56-69 and 70-plus years, which contained around 140, 26 and 57 TCR-sequenced participants, respectively.

The CDR3 regions of human TCRbeta chains were analyzed by immunosequencing. The authors' analysis ran thus. Repertoire TCRs were checked for matches against a reference library of SARS-CoV-2-specific TCRs that had been generated using the MIRA antigen-specificity platform. Breadth meant the fraction of unique TCRs that were SARS-CoV-2-associated, whereas depth meant the fraction of total T cells that were SARS-CoV-2-associated. Each spike-specific TCR was assigned to its reactive spike region and to a CD4 or CD8 class using the MIRA data. Log10-transformed breadth and depth values were compared by one-way ANOVA with Sidak's multiple comparisons tests. TCRdb provides this immuneACCESS table in a form limited to in-frame rearrangements. Some clones are lacking; in checked studies, under half of them reflect an unresolved V gene, and why the rest are absent is not known. V and J calls and clone size are as listed in that table; D and trimming were resolved from the DNA. This sample holds about 73,000 clones; 85% to 90% were observed only once. About 9% of the sample goes to the ten largest clones.

Study-level results and caveats: Conclusions about previously exposed vaccinees are limited, since just a handful of AZD1222 recipients were seropositive for SARS-CoV-2 at baseline. No day 14 peak-response samples were available, so repertoires were characterized only after the peak T cell response. A significant rise in spike-specific TCR breadth and depth was observed after two AZD1222 doses relative to day 0 and relative to MenACWY recipients. The whole spike protein was spanned by vaccine-associated CD4 TCRs, and dominant responses were seen in regions 160-218 and 743-854. In the small 56-69-year group, the increase in depth fell short of significance, most likely because of low power. Epitopes outside the regions mutated in the B.1.351 and B.1.1.7 variants were reportedly recognized by nearly half of the unique spike-specific TCRs. Most participants were white British and females outnumbered males, and the authors suggested that clonal diversity may have been underestimated.

The rearranged segments are TRBV5-4 and TRBJ2-1, with 8 bases in between that match TRBD2. Sequencing was performed on peripheral blood, taken 28 days after the second AZD1222 dose. The receptor was isolated from an adult who received the AZD1222 COVID-19 vaccine. This receptor has the CDR3 CASSFPFGGAVNEQFF. The DNA sequence is as follows: TGTGCCAGCAGCTTCCCGTTCGGGGGGGCGGTCAATGAGCAGTTCTTC.